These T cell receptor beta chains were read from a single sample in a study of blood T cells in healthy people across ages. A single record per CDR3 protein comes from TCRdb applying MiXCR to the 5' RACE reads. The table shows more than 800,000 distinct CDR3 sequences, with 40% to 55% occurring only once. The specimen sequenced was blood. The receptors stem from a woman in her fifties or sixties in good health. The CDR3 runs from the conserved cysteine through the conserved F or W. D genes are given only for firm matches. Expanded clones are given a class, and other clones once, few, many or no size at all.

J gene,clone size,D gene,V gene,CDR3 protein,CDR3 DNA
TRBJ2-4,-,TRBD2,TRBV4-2,CASSQTSGRAAKNIQYF,TGTGCCAGCAGCCAAACTAGCGGGAGGGCCGCCAAAAACATTCAGTACTTC
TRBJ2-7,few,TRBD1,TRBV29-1,CSAVSDREPDEQYF,TGCAGCGCCGTCTCGGACAGGGAACCGGACGAGCAGTACTTC
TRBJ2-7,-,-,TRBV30,CAWSSRRSEQYF,TGTGCCTGGAGCTCCCGGAGGTCCGAGCAGTACTTC
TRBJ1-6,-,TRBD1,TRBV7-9,CASSGRTGDRFPGSPLHF,TGTGCCAGCAGCGGGCGGACAGGGGATCGTTTCCCTGGTTCACCCCTCCACTTT
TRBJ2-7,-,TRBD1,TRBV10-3,CAIGEGQGPYEQYF,TGTGCCATCGGTGAAGGACAGGGGCCCTACGAGCAGTACTTC
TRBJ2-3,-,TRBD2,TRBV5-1,CASSLSGLAGTTDTQYF,TGCGCCAGCAGCTTATCGGGACTAGCGGGGACAACAGATACGCAGTATTTT
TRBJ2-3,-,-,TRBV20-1,CSAPPATHTDTQYF,TGCAGTGCTCCACCGGCCACGCACACAGATACGCAGTATTTT
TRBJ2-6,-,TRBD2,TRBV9,CASSVASVVAGRGANVLTF,TGTGCCAGCAGCGTAGCGTCGGTCGTAGCGGGCCGTGGGGCCAACGTCCTGACTTTC
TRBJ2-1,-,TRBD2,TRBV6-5,CASSQAGRNNEQFF,TGTGCCAGCAGCCAAGCGGGGCGGAACAATGAGCAGTTCTTC
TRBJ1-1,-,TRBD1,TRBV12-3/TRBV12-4,CASRMTGSNTEAFF,TGTGCCAGCAGGATGACAGGGTCAAACACTGAAGCTTTCTTT
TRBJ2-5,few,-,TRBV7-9,CASSGGRDQETQYF,TGTGCCAGCAGCGGCGGCCGAGATCAAGAGACCCAGTACTTC
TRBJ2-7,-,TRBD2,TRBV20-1,CSAPSGGSSYEQYF,TGCAGTGCTCCCAGCGGGGGAAGCTCCTACGAGCAGTACTTC
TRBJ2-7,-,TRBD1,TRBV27,CASSFLDRRTYEQYF,TGTGCCAGCAGTTTCTTGGACAGGCGGACCTACGAGCAGTACTTC
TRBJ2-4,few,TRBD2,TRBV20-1,CSAQLPGGDKNIQYF,TGCAGTGCCCAACTCCCGGGGGGGGACAAAAACATTCAGTACTTC
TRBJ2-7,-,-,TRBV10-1,CANSESTAKYERYF,TGCGCCAACAGTGAGTCGACAGCTAAATACGAGCGGTACTTC
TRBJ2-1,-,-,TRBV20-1,CSARDEFRSPSYNEQFF,TGCAGTGCTAGAGACGAATTTAGGTCTCCCTCCTACAATGAGCAGTTCTTC
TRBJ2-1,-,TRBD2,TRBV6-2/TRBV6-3,CASSNSAGGGSNEQFF,TGTGCCAGCAGTAACTCAGCGGGAGGGGGGAGTAATGAGCAGTTCTTC
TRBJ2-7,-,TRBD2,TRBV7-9,CASSHGLAEQNFYEQYF,TGTGCCAGCAGCCATGGACTAGCGGAACAGAATTTCTACGAGCAGTACTTC
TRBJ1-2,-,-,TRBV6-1,CASSEASRSYGYTF,TGTGCCAGCAGTGAAGCGTCCCGGTCCTATGGCTACACCTTC
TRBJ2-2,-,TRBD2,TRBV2,CASSPTSGSITGELFF,TGTGCCAGCTCCCCTACTAGCGGGAGTATCACCGGGGAGCTGTTTTTT
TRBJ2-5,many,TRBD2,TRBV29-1,CSAIPGLAPQTQYF,TGCAGCGCGATCCCGGGACTAGCTCCCCAGACCCAGTACTTC
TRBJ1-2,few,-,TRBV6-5,CASSLSASGTAINYGYTF,TGTGCCAGCAGTTTGTCAGCTTCGGGGACTGCCATTAACTATGGCTACACCTTC
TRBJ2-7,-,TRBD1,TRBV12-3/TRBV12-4,CASSSGITGGRFSEQYF,TGTGCCAGCAGTTCCGGAATTACAGGGGGCCGCTTCTCCGAGCAGTACTTC
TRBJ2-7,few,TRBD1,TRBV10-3,CAITSRTGDPSEQYF,TGTGCCATCACATCGAGGACAGGGGACCCCTCCGAGCAGTACTTC
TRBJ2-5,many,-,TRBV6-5,CASSLLLDRGAQYF,TGTGCCAGCAGTTTACTCCTCGACCGTGGGGCCCAGTACTTC
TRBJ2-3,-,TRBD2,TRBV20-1,CSARSSGSTGGPDTQYF,TGCAGTGCTAGATCTAGCGGGAGTACAGGGGGTCCAGATACGCAGTATTTT
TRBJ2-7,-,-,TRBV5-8,CASSLEARGEQYF,TGTGCCAGCAGCTTGGAGGCCAGGGGCGAGCAGTACTTC
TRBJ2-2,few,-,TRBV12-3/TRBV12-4,CASSLDLSEGYTGELFF,TGTGCCAGCAGTTTAGATCTGTCCGAGGGCTACACCGGGGAGCTGTTTTTT